Sequencing of this T cell receptor (beta chain) was carried out in a study of molecular identifiers for immune sequencing clone quantification. Study-level findings and limits: Over 99% of CMV-specific effector molecules, but under 1% of naive ones, were in clones above 20 copies.

TCR libraries were built in bulk with a published protocol and specific TCR primers. One entry per CDR3 protein results from TCRdb running MiXCR on the PCR reads. The sample has approximately 680,000 distinct CDR3 sequences; 25% are singletons. With RNA at 10%, 30% or 50%, naive CD8 libraries came from around 20,000 to 1,000,000 sorted cells. Sorting selected naive CD8 T cells with a CD8+CD4-CCR7+CD45RA+ phenotype. This clonotype was seen at least ten times. Its antigen is currently unknown. The origin of this receptor is a human donor in good health. Some libraries in this study had Jurkat cell RNA spiked in. The specimen was naive CD8+ T cells from blood, with Jurkat cell RNA spiked in. Subset denoted: FACS-sorted CD8+CD4-CCR7+CD45RA+ naive T cells.

Here the CDR3 reads CASSYGELYEQYF. Written as DNA, the CDR3 is TGTGCCAGCAGTTACGGGGAACTCTACGAGCAGTACTTC. This chain joins TRBV6-6 and TRBJ2-7, with no clear D. The V gene's germline CDR1 is MNHNY and CDR2 SVGAGI (reference sequence). The CDR3 totals 13 residues. V lost 2 bases, J lost 3 bases, and 8 bases lay in between.